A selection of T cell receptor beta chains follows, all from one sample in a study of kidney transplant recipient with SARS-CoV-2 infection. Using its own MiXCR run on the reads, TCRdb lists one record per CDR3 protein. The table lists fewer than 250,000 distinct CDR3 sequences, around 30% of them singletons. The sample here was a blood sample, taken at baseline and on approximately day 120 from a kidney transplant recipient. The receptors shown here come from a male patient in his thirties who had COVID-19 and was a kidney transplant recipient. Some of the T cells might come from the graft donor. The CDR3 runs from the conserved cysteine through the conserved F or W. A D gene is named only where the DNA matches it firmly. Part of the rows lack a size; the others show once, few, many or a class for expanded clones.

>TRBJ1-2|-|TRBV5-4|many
TGTGCCAGCTATTGCTCCGTACCAGGAAAGACCTATGGCTACACCTTC
CASYCSVPGKTYGYTF
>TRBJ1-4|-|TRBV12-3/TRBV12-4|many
TGTGCCAGCAGTTTAGAAAGCAGGGGATATGAAAAACTGTTTTTT
CASSLESRGYEKLFF
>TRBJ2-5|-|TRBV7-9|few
TGTGCCAGCAGCAACGGGGAGTGGGGGACCCAGTACTTC
CASSNGEWGTQYF
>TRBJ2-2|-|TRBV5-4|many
TGTGCCAGCAGCCACGCAGAGGGTCCGGCCGGGGAGCTGTTTTTT
CASSHAEGPAGELFF
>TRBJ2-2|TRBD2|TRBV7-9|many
TGTGCCAGCAGCTTTAGGACTAGCGTCCGCACCGGGGAGCTGTTTTTT
CASSFRTSVRTGELFF
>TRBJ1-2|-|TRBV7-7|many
TGTGCCAGCAGCGATGGGGTTAAGTGCCGAAAGACCTATGGCTACACCTTC
CASSDGVKCRKTYGYTF
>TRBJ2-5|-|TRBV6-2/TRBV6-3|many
TGTGCCAGCACCCTAGGGGGCGGGACAGAGACCCAGTACTTC
CASTLGGGTETQYF
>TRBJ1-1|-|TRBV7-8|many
TGTGCCAGCAGCTTACCCGCGAGGAACACTGAAGCTTTCTTT
CASSLPARNTEAFF
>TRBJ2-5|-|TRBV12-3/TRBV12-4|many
TGTGCCAGCAGACCAGGGTTGGCGACCCAGTACTTC
CASRPGLATQYF
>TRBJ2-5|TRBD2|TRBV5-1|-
TGCGCCAGCAGCCCGGAGCCTACGAGACTAGCGGGTGGTGGGGAGACCCAGTACTTC
CASSPEPTRLAGGGETQYF
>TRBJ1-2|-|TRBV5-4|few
TGTGCCAGCCGGCATATCGTACCAGGAAAGACCTATGGCTACACCTTC
CASRHIVPGKTYGYTF
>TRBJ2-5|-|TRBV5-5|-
TGTGCCAGCAGCACAACAGGAGCATCTTCAGAGACCCAGTACTTC
CASSTTGASSETQYF
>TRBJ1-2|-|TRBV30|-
TGTGCCTGGCTCTTTCTGCGTTATAGAAAGACCTATGGCTACACCTTC
CAWLFLRYRKTYGYTF
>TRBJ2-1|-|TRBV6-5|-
TGTGCCAGCAGTTCCCCAGGACATTCCTACAATGAGCAGTTCTTC
CASSSPGHSYNEQFF
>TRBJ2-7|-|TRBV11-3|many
TGTGCCAGCAGCTCGAGCCAGGGTAGCGAGCAGTACTTC
CASSSSQGSEQYF
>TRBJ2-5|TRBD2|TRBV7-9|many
TGTGCCAGCAGCTTAGTTTTTGTGCGGGAGGAGAGAGAGACCCAGTACTTC
CASSLVFVREERETQYF
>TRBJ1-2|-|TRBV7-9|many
TGTGCCAGCAGCTTTAGTATATACCATGGAAAGACCTATGGCTACACCTTC
CASSFSIYHGKTYGYTF
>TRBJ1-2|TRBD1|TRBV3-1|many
TGTGCCAGCAGCCAAGATCGACAGGGCTATGGCTACACCTTC
CASSQDRQGYGYTF
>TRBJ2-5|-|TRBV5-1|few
TGCGCCAGCAGCAAAGGGGAAGAGACCCAGTACTTC
CASSKGEETQYF
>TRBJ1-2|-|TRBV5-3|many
TGTGCCAGAGATCAGTCAGTGGTGAGAAAGACCTATGGCTACACCTTC
CARDQSVVRKTYGYTF
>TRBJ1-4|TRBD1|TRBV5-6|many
TGTGCCAGCAGCCCAGACAGGGCGGGTGAAAAACTGTTTTTT
CASSPDRAGEKLFF
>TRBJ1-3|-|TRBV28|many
TGTGCCAGCAGTCCACCTCACCGGGAAATCGGAAACACCATATATTTT
CASSPPHREIGNTIYF
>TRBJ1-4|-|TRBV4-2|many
TGTGCCAGCAGCCAAGCCCAGCTGACGGCATCCTCTGGAACTAATGAAAAACTGTTTTTT
CASSQAQLTASSGTNEKLFF
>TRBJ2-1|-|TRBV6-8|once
TGTGCCAGCAGTTACTCGAGGCAGTTTTACAATGAGCAGTTCTTC
CASSYSRQFYNEQFF
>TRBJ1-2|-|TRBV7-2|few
TGTGCCAGCAGCCTCGTAACCAGAGACAGAAAGACCTATGGCTACACCTTC
CASSLVTRDRKTYGYTF
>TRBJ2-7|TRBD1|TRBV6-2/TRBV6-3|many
TGTGCCAGCAGTCTTGAGGACAGGGGCAAGAGGTACTTC
CASSLEDRGKRYF
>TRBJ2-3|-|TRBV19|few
TGTGCCAGTAGTATAGTCCACAGGGATACGCAGTATTTT
CASSIVHRDTQYF
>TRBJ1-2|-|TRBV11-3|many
TGTGCCAGCAGCCCACCCATCGATCTCGGAAAGACCTATGGCTACACCTTC
CASSPPIDLGKTYGYTF